The 26 T cell receptor beta chains given below trace back to one sample, sequenced in a study of T cells in Graves' hyperthyroidism and ophthalmopathy. The source material, RNA transcripts, was used to amplify TCR beta CDR3 regions. First-round RT-PCR with HTBI primers amplified the TCR CDR3 region. In TCRdb, the multiplex PCR reads were re-called with MiXCR into one record per CDR3 protein. The sample contains 600,000 to 650,000 distinct CDR3 sequences, around 16% of which appear only once. The source material was blood. Receptors originate from a woman younger than 45 with Graves' hyperthyroidism.

J is TRBJ2-7 and V is TRBV27; TRBD1 might be the D (5 bases). CDR1 is MNHEY, CDR2 SMNVEV, per germline (reference sequence). V gave up 8 bases and J gave up 4 bases, with 15 bases separating them. CDR3 length equals 13 residues. The CDR3 protein is CASRQLAGYEQYF. The CDR3 DNA sequence: TGTGCCAGCCGACAGCTTGCCGGGTACGAGCAGTACTTC.

This clonotype was detected many times. This chain joins TRBV6-2 or TRBV6-3 and TRBJ2-1; 8 bases are shared with TRBD2. Germline-derived CDR1 and CDR2 are MNHEY and SVGEGT. With 2 bases clipped from V and 7 bases from J, the junction kept 10 bases outside the gene matches. The CDR3 length is 16 residues. In nucleotides, the CDR3 is TGTGCCAGCAGTTACCAGGACGGCGGGAGGTGGAATGAGCAGTTCTTC. Translating it yields CASSYQDGGRWNEQFF.

This clonotype was recorded many times. The junction and the germline gene differ at one end; a read error may be behind it. The chain combines TRBV11-2 with TRBJ2-5, with D perhaps matching TRBD1 or TRBD2 (5 bases each). In germline, CDR1 is SGHAT, CDR2 FQNNGV. The CDR3 runs to 13 residues. This CDR3 is CASSYIGTVPPVF. The CDR3 nucleotides read TGTGCCAGCAGCTACATCGGGACGGTTCCCCCAGTCTTC.

This chain links TRBV19 with TRBJ1-2, with no clear D. The V and J ends lost 3 bases and 4 bases respectively, with 12 bases between them. Germline CDR1 is LNHDA and CDR2 is SQIVND (reference sequence). The CDR3 extends over 14 amino acids. CDR3 region: CASSMTVFGYGYTF. In DNA, the CDR3 is TGTGCCAGTAGTATGACGGTATTCGGCTATGGCTACACCTTC.

This clonotype was seen many times. At one end the junction does not follow the germline gene, possibly because of a read error. The chain carries TRBV7-9 and TRBJ2-1, with 8 bases that match TRBD2. The CDR3 sequence is 15 residues long. Germline V CDR1 and CDR2: SEHNR, FQNEAQ (reference sequence). CDR3: CASSLAGTGSHEQFF. CDR3 DNA sequence: TGTGCCAGCAGTTTAGCGGGAACCGGGTCCCATGAGCAGTTCTTC.

There are many counts of this clonotype. V is TRBV2 and J is TRBJ2-1; 10 positions match TRBD2. The CDR3 is 14 amino acids. Germline CDR1 SNHLY, CDR2 FYNNEI. V gave up 6 bases and J gave up 6 bases; unmatched junction bases: 5. CDR3 nucleotides: TGTGCCAGCAGACCGGGACTAGCGTTCAATGAGCAGTTCTTC. Translating it yields CASRPGLAFNEQFF.

This clonotype was recorded a few times. The V and J genes are TRBV24-1 and TRBJ2-4, with D possibly being TRBD2 (5 bases). Per germline, CDR1 KGHDR and CDR2 SFDVKD. CDR3 length: 14 residues. V was clipped by 3 bases and J by 2 bases, with 7 bases between them. The CDR3 DNA is TGTGCCACCAGTGATCCGGGAACCAAAAACATTCAGTACTTC. Amino acids: CATSDPGTKNIQYF.

This clonotype came up many times. The rearrangement uses TRBV27 and TRBJ1-3; D is ambiguous. Trimming removed 6 bases at V and 4 bases at J, with 10 bases between. The germline CDR1 and CDR2 sequences are MNHEY and SMNVEV (reference sequence). CDR3 length: 13 amino acids. CDR3 DNA sequence: TGTGCCAGCAGAAAGGTGGGAGGAAACACCATATATTTT. It encodes CASRKVGGNTIYF.

A word on this clonotype: A much larger clone is a single base away; this may be a read error. V gene TRBV6-1 combines with J gene TRBJ2-2; TRBD1 aligns across 7 bases. Germline CDR1 is MNHNS and CDR2 is SASEGT. The CDR3 totals 16 residues. This CDR3 is CASSGNRGRYTGELSF. The CDR3, as DNA: TGTGCCAGCAGCGGGAATAGGGGGCGTTACACCGGGGAGCTGTCTTTT.

The chain combines TRBV28 with TRBJ2-7, with D possibly being TRBD1 (6 bases). This CDR3 is built from 12 residues. Trimming stripped 6 bases from V and 9 bases from J, with 15 bases between. CDR1 and CDR2 (germline): MDHEN, SYDVKM. The DNA of the CDR3 is TGTGCCAGCAGCAGTACAGGGAACCGGCAGTACTTC. Translated: CASSSTGNRQYF. The whole variable domain, filled in from reference TRBV28 and TRBJ2-7, reads DVKVTQSSRYLVKRTGEKVFLECVQDMDHENMFWYRQDPGLGLRLIYFSYDVKMKEKGDIPEGYSVSREKKERFSLILESASTNQTSMYLCASSSTGNRQYFGPGTRLTVT.

The chain is built from TRBV9 and TRBJ1-6; D is unresolved. The germline V gene has CDR1 SGDLS and CDR2 YYNGEE. Trimming left V 0 bases short and J 8 bases short, with 6 bases between. This CDR3 has 13 amino acids. The CDR3 reads CASSVARDSPLHF. The CDR3 nucleotides read TGTGCCAGCAGCGTAGCCCGAGATTCACCCCTCCACTTT.

This clonotype has just a few counts. V is TRBV6-1 and J is TRBJ2-2; 7 bases are a match to TRBD1. Germline V gives CDR1 MNHNS, CDR2 SASEGT. The V segment lost 7 bases and the J segment 5 bases; nucleotides outside the gene matches: 7. This CDR3 region has 14 residues. CDR3 loop: CASTPPGGTGELFF. The CDR3 nucleotides read TGTGCCAGCACCCCCCCAGGGGGTACCGGGGAGCTGTTTTTT.

This clonotype was picked up many times. This chain uses TRBV2 with TRBJ2-1, with 8 bases aligning to TRBD2. This CDR3 has 16 amino acids. Germline V gene sequence: CDR1 SNHLY, CDR2 FYNNEI. The V segment lost 6 bases and the J segment 3 bases; nucleotides outside the gene matches: 10. CDR3 amino acids: CASRPASGRHYNEQFF. Here the CDR3 DNA reads TGTGCCAGCAGACCGGCAAGCGGGAGACACTACAATGAGCAGTTCTTC.

This clonotype has at least ten counts. The chain uses TRBV11-2 and TRBJ2-1; tentatively, D is TRBD1 or TRBD2 (5 bases each). This CDR3 is built from 15 residues. V gave up 0 bases and J gave up 4 bases, with 10 bases separating them. From germline, CDR1 is SGHAT and CDR2 FQNNGV. The DNA of the CDR3 is TGTGCCAGCAGCTTAGAGGGGGAACCATACAATGAGCAGTTCTTC. Its translation: CASSLEGEPYNEQFF.

As regards this clonotype: A clone one base away is much larger, so this may be a read error. The rearrangement joins TRBV7-3 to TRBJ2-7, with a possible D match to TRBD1 (5 bases). CDR3 length equals 12 residues. V gave up 2 bases and J gave up 7 bases, with 9 bases separating them. CDR1 is SGHTA, CDR2 FQGTGA, per germline. The CDR3 DNA follows: TGTGCCAGCAGCTTACAGGGAATGGAGCAGTACTTC. Translation: CASSLQGMEQYF.

This clonotype appeared a few times. This chain connects TRBV6-2 or TRBV6-3 to TRBJ2-1; unclear D gene. The CDR3 has 13 amino acids. The V end lost 8 bases, the J end lost 7 bases, and 15 bases lay between the germline ends. Germline-derived CDR1 and CDR2 are MNHEY and SVGEGT. CDR3 sequence reads: CASAIVSRNEQFF. CDR3 nucleotides: TGTGCCAGCGCGATAGTTTCCAGGAATGAGCAGTTCTTC.

The rearrangement links TRBV19 to TRBJ1-5; D ambiguous. Trimming stripped 3 bases from V and 0 bases from J, with 9 bases between. Germline CDR1 reads LNHDA; CDR2 reads SQIVND (reference sequence). This CDR3 spans 15 amino acids. The CDR3 loop reads CASSMWPYSNQPQHF. The CDR3, as DNA: TGTGCCAGTAGTATGTGGCCGTATAGCAATCAGCCCCAGCATTTT.

This clonotype has ten or more counts. The chain links TRBV20-1 to TRBJ2-3; tentative D call: TRBD1 (5 bases). The CDR3 has 15 residues. V was shortened by 6 bases and J by 4 bases, with 20 bases between the two germline ends. Germline V CDR1 and CDR2: DFQATT, SNEGSKA (reference sequence). The CDR3 sequence: CSASALGDDPDTQYF. The CDR3 nucleotides are TGCAGTGCCAGTGCCCTAGGGGATGACCCAGATACGCAGTATTTT.

V usage is TRBV6-1 and J usage is TRBJ2-7, with 9 bases matching TRBD2. The CDR3 runs to 14 residues. Germline CDR1 and CDR2: MNHNS and SASEGT. The ends lost 11 bases at V and 3 bases at J; junction bases unmatched: 11. CDR3 residues: CAGRGGGSFYEQYF. The CDR3 DNA is TGTGCCGGCCGCGGGGGGGGGAGTTTCTACGAGCAGTACTTC.

This clonotype was recorded many times. The chain employs TRBV6-1 and TRBJ1-1; D is possibly TRBD1 (6 bases). The ends were cut back, 5 bases at V and 5 bases at J, with 15 bases in the middle. The CDR3 is 14 amino acids. CDR1 is MNHNS and CDR2 is SASEGT in the germline V gene. CDR3 bases: TGTGCCAGCAGTTACACGGGGGCGCGAACTGAAGCTTTCTTT. It specifies CASSYTGARTEAFF.

This clonotype was detected only a few times. The chain joins TRBV5-6 to TRBJ2-5; perhaps TRBD2 as D (6 bases). Trimming took 0 bases from V and 4 from J, leaving 10 bases between them. Germline CDR1 and CDR2: SGHDT and YYEEEE. The length of the CDR3 is 14 residues. CDR3 DNA sequence: TGTGCCAGCAGCTTGGCTATGGGAGGAGAGACCCAGTACTTC. Translating it yields CASSLAMGGETQYF.

The chain employs TRBV6-1 and TRBJ2-7, with TRBD2 matching over 10 bases. J was trimmed by 7 bases and V by 3 bases; bases with no gene match: 9. Germline CDR1 and CDR2: MNHNS and SASEGT. This CDR3 comprises 15 residues. The DNA for the CDR3 is TGTGCCAGCAGTGACGGGCTAGCGGGAGCTGGGGAGCAGTACTTC. Translation: CASSDGLAGAGEQYF.

Note on this clonotype: A much larger clone differs by one base, so this may be a read error. This chain uses TRBV3-1 with TRBJ2-1, with 7 positions matching TRBD2. The CDR3 covers 13 residues. Germline V gene data show CDR1 as LGHDT and CDR2 as YNNKEL (reference sequence). This CDR3 is CACSLSTSYEQFF. The CDR3 DNA follows: TGTGCCTGCAGCCTATCGACTAGCTATGAGCAGTTCTTC.

The J gene is TRBJ2-3, the V gene TRBV19; the D gene could be TRBD1 or TRBD2 (5 bases each). V was clipped by 7 bases and J by 2 bases, with 16 bases between them. In germline, CDR1 is LNHDA, CDR2 SQIVND (reference sequence). This CDR3 spans 15 amino acids. This CDR3 is CASNGASGATDTQYF. The CDR3 coding sequence is TGTGCCAGTAATGGGGCCTCCGGGGCCACAGATACGCAGTATTTT.

This clonotype showed up many times. The chain uses TRBV2 and TRBJ1-5; maybe TRBD1 (5 bases). The CDR3 covers 13 residues. V was trimmed by 7 bases and J by 3 bases, leaving 10 bases between them. Germline V gene data show CDR1 as SNHLY and CDR2 as FYNNEI. CDR3 DNA: TGTGCCAGCAAGGGGCGGCTCAATCAGCCCCAGCATTTT. Its translation: CASKGRLNQPQHF.

In its sample, this clonotype was seen many times. This chain connects TRBV20-1 to TRBJ2-5; D unclear. V lost 5 bases and J lost 2, with 15 bases in between. Germline V lookup: CDR1 DFQATT, CDR2 SNEGSKA (reference sequence). CDR3 length equals 14 residues. The CDR3 coding sequence is TGCAGTGCTCCCGCCCGAGGCGAACAAGAGACCCAGTACTTC. Residues: CSAPARGEQETQYF.